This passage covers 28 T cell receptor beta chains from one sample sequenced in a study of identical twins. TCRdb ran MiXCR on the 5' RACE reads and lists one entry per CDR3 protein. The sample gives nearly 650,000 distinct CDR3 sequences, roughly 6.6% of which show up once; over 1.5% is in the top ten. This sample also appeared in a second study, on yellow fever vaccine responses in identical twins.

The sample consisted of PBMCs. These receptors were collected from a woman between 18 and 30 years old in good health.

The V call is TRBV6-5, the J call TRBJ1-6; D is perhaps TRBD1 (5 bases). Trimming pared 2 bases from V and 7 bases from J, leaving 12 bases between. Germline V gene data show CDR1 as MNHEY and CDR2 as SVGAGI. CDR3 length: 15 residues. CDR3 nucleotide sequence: TGTGCCAGCAGTTACCGGGGGGGGACGAATTCACCCCTCCACTTT. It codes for CASSYRGGTNSPLHF.

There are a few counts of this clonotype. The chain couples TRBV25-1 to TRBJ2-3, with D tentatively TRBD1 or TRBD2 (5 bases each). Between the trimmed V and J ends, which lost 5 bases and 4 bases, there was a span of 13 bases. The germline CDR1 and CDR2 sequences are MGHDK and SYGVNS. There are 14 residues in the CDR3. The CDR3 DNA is TGTGCCAGCAGTCCATGGGACGGGGCAGATACGCAGTATTTT. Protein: CASSPWDGADTQYF. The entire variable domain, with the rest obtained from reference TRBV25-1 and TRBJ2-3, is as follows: EADIYQTPRYLVIGTGKKITLECSQTMGHDKMYWYQQDPGMELHLIHYSYGVNSTEKGDLSSESTVSRIRTEHFPLTLESARPSHTSQYLCASSPWDGADTQYFGPGTRLTVL.

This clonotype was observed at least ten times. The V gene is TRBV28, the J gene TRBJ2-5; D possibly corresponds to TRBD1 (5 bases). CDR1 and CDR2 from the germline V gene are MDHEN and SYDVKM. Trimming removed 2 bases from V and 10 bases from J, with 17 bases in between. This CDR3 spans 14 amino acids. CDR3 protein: CASSLKGAPVVQYF. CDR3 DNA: TGTGCCAGCAGTTTAAAAGGGGCCCCAGTGGTCCAGTACTTC.

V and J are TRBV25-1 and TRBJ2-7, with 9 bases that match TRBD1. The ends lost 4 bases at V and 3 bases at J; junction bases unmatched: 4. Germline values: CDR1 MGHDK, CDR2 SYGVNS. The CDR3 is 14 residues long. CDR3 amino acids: CASSAGTGSYEQYV. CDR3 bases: TGTGCCAGCAGTGCCGGGACAGGGAGCTACGAGCAGTACGTC.

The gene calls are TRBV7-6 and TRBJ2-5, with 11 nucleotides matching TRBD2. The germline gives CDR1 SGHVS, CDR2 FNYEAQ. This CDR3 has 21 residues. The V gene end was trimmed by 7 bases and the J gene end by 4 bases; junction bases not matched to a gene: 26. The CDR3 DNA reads TGTGCCAGCACCACTGCCTCACCGGGGAGGGTGACTAGCGGGATTGGAGAGACCCAGTACTTC. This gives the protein CASTTASPGRVTSGIGETQYF.

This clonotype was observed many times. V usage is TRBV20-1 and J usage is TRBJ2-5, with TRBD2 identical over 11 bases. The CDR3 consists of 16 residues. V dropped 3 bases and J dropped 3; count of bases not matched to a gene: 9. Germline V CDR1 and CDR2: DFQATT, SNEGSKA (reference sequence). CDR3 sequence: CSASWISGGVEETQYF. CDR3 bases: TGCAGTGCTAGCTGGATTAGCGGGGGGGTTGAAGAGACCCAGTACTTC.

The CDR3 loop reads CASSYTLLQGYEQFF. Here the CDR3 DNA reads TGTGCCAGCAGTTACACCCTTCTACAGGGCTATGAGCAGTTCTTC. This chain uses TRBV11-2 with TRBJ2-1, with a possible D match to TRBD1 (6 bases). V was shortened by 6 bases and J by 8 bases, with 20 bases between the two germline ends. CDR3 length: 15 residues. Germline values: CDR1 SGHAT, CDR2 FQNNGV.

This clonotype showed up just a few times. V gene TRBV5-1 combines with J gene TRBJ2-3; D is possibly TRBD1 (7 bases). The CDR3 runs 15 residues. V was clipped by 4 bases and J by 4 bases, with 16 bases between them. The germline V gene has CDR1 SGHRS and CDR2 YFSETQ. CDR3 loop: CASSPNRGGPDTQYF. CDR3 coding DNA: TGCGCCAGCAGCCCCAACAGGGGAGGTCCAGATACGCAGTATTTT.

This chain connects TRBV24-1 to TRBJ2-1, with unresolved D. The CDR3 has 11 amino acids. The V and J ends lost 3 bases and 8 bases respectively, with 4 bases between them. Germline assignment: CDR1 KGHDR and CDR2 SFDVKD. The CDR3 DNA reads TGTGCCACCAGTGATACCTATGAGCAGTTCTTC. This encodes CATSDTYEQFF.

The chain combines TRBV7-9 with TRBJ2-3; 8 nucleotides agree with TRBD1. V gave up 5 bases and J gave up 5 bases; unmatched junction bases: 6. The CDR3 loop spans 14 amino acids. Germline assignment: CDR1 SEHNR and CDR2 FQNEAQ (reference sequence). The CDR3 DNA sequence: TGTGCCAGCAGCCCGGACAGGGAAAGAGATACGCAGTATTTT. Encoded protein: CASSPDRERDTQYF.

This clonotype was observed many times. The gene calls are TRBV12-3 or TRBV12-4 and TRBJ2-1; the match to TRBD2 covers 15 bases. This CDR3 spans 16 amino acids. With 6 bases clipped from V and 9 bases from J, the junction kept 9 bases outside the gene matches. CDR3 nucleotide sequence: TGTGCCAGCAGCCGAAGGGGACTAGCGGGAGGTACTGAGCAGTTCTTC. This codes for CASSRRGLAGGTEQFF.

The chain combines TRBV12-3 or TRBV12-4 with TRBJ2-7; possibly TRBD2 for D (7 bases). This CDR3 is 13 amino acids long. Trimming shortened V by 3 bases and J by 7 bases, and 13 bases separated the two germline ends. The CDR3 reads CASSLGGAGEQYV. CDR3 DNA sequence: TGTGCCAGCAGTTTGGGGGGGGCAGGGGAGCAGTACGTC.

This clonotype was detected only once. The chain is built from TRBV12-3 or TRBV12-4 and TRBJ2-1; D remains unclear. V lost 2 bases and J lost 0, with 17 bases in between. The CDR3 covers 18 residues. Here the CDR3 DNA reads TGTGCCAGCAGTTTATGGGCGTTGACAAAAAGCTCCTACAATGAGCAGTTCTTC. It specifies CASSLWALTKSSYNEQFF.

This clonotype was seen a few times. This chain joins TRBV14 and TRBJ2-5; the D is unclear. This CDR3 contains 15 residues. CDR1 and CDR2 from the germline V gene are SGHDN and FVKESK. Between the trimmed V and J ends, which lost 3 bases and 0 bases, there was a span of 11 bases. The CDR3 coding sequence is TGTGCCAGCAGCCACCTTCTCCGCAACCAAGAGACCCAGTACTTC. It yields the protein CASSHLLRNQETQYF.

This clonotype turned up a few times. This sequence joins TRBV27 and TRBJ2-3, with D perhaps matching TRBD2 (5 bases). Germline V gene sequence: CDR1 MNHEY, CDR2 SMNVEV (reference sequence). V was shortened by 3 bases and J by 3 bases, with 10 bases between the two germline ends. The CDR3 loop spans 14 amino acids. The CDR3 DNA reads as TGTGCCAGCAGTTTGCGGAGGACTACAGATACGCAGTATTTT. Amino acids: CASSLRRTTDTQYF.

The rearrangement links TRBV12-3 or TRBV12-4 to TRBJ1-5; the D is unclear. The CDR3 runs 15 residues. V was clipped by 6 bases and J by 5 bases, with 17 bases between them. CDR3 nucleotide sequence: TGTGCCAGCAGCCTTTGGCGAGGCTCGGATCAGCCCCAGCATTTT. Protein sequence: CASSLWRGSDQPQHF.

The CDR3 sequence: CASSRPRGGTDTQYF. The CDR3 DNA follows: TGTGCCAGCTCACGTCCACGGGGGGGCACAGATACGCAGTATTTT. This chain joins TRBV18 and TRBJ2-3, with 7 bases identical to TRBD2. Germline values: CDR1 KGHSH, CDR2 LQKENI. The CDR3 runs to 15 residues. With V trimmed by 4 bases and J by 1 base, 5 bases remained unmatched.

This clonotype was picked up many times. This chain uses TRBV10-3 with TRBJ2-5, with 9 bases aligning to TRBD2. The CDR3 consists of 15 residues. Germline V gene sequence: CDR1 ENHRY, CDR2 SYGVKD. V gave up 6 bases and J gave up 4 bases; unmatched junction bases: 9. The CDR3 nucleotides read TGTGCCATCAGAGGGGGTATTAGCGGGGGAGAGACCCAGTACTTC. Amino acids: CAIRGGISGGETQYF.

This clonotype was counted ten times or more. CDR3: CSVDQGSRYNEQFF. CDR3 nucleotide sequence: TGCAGCGTTGACCAAGGGTCGAGGTACAATGAGCAGTTCTTC. The chain links TRBV29-1 to TRBJ2-1, with D hard to call. The CDR3 is 14 amino acids. V shed 3 bases and J shed 4 bases, with 13 bases lying between them. The germline V gene encodes CDR1 SQVTM and CDR2 ANQGSEA.

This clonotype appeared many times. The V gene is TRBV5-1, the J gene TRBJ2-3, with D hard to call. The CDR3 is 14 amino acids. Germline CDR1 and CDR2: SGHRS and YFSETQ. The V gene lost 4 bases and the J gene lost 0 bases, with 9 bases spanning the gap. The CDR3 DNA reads TGCGCCAGCAGCCCGTTTGACAGCACAGATACGCAGTATTTT. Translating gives CASSPFDSTDTQYF. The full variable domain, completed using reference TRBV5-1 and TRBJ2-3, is KAGVTQTPRYLIKTRGQQVTLSCSPISGHRSVSWYQQTPGQGLQFLFEYFSETQRNKGNFPGRFSGRQFSNSRSEMNVSTLELGDSALYLCASSPFDSTDTQYFGPGTRLTVL.

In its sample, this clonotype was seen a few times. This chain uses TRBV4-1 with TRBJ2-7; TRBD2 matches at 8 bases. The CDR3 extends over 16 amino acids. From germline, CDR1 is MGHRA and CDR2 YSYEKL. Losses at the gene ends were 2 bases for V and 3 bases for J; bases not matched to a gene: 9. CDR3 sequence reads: CASSQPFSGTHYEQYF. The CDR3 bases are TGCGCCAGCAGCCAACCCTTTAGCGGGACGCACTACGAGCAGTACTTC.

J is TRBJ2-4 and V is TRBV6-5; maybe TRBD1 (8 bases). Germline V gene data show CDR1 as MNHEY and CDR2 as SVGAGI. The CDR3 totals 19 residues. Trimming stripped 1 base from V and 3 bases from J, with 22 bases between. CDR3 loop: CASSYWAPGQGGYKNIQYF. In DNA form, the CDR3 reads TGTGCCAGCAGTTACTGGGCCCCCGGACAGGGAGGGTACAAAAACATTCAGTACTTC.

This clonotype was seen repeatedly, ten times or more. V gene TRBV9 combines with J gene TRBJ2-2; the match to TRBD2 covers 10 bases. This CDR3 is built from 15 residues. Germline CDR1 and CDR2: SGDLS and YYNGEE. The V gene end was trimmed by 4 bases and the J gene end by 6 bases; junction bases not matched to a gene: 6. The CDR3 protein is CASSPSAGGPGELFF. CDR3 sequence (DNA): TGTGCCAGCAGCCCCTCAGCGGGAGGGCCCGGGGAGCTGTTTTTT.

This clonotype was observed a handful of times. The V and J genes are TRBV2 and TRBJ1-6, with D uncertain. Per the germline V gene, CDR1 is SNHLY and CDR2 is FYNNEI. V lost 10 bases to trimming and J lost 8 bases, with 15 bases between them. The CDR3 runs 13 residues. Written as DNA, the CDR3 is TGTGCCACCAGACCTACCTGGGATTCACCCCTCCACTTT. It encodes CATRPTWDSPLHF.

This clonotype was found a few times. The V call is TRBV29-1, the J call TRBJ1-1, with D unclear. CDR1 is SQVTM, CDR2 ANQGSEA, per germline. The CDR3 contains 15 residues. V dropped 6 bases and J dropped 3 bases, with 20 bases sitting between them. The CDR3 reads CSVGGMVRRHTEAFF. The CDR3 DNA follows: TGCAGCGTCGGAGGTATGGTGCGCAGGCACACTGAAGCTTTCTTT.

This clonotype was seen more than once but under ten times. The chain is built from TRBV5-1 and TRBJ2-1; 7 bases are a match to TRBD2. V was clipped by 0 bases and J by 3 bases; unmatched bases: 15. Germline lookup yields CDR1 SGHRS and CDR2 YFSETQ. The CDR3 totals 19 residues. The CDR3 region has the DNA TGCGCCAGCAGCTTGGACTTACAGACCAGCGGGAAGCTCTACAATGAGCAGTTCTTC. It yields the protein CASSLDLQTSGKLYNEQFF.

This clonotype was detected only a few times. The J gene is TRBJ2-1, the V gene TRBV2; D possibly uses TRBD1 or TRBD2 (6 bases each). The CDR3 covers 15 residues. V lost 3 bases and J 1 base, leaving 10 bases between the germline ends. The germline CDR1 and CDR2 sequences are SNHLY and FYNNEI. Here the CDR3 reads CASSEVGGSYNEQFF. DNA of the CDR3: TGTGCCAGCAGTGAGGTAGGGGGGTCCTACAATGAGCAGTTCTTC.

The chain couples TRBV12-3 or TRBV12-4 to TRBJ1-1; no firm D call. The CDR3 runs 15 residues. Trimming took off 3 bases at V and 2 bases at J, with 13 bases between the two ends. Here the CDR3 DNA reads TGTGCCAGCAGTTTCTCTAGGCAGTCAAACACTGAAGCTTTCTTT. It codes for CASSFSRQSNTEAFF.